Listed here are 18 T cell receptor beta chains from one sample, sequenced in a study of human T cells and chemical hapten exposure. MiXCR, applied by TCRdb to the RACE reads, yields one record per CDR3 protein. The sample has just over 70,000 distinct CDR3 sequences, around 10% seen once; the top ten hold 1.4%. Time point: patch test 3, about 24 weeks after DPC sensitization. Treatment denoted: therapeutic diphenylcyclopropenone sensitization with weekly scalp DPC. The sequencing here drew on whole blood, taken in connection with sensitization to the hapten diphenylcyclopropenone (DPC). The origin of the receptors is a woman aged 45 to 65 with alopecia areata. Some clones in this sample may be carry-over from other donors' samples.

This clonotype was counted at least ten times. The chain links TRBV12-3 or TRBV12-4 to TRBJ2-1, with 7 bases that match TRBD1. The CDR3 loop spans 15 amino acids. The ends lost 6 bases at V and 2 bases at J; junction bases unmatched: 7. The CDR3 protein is CASSPQGPPYNEQFF. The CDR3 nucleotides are TGTGCCAGCAGCCCACAGGGGCCTCCCTACAATGAGCAGTTCTTC.

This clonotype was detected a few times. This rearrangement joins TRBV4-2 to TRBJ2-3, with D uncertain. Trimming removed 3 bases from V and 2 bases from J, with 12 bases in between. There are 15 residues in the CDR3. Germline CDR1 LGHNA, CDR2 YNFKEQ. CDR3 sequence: CASSHPGPTTDTQYF. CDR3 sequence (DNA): TGTGCCAGCAGCCATCCCGGGCCGACCACAGATACGCAGTATTTT.

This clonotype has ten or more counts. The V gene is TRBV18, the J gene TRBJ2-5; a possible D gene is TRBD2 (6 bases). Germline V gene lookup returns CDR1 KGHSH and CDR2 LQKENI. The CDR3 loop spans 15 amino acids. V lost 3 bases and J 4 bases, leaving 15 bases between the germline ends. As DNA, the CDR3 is TGTGCCAGCTCACCGCGCGGGACGGGAAGAGAGACCCAGTACTTC. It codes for CASSPRGTGRETQYF. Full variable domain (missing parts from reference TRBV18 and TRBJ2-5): NAGVMQNPRHLVRRRGQEARLRCSPMKGHSHVYWYRQLPEEGLKFMVYLQKENIIDESGMPKERFSAEFPKEGPSILRIQQVVRGDSAAYFCASSPRGTGRETQYFGPGTRLLVL.

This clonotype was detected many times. CDR3 loop: CASSADRSSYNEQFF. CDR3 nucleotides: TGTGCCAGCAGCGCTGACAGGAGCTCCTACAATGAGCAGTTCTTC. The chain joins TRBV9 to TRBJ2-1; D might be TRBD1 (6 bases). V was pared by 3 bases and J by 0 bases, with 10 bases between. CDR1 and CDR2 (germline): SGDLS, YYNGEE. The CDR3 is 15 amino acids.

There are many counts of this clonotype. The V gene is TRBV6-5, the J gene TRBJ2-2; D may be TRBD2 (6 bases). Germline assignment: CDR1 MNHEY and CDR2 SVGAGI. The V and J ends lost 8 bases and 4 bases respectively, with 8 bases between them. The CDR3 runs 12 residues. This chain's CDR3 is CASRGITGELFF. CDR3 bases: TGTGCCAGCCGGGGGATCACCGGGGAGCTGTTTTTT.

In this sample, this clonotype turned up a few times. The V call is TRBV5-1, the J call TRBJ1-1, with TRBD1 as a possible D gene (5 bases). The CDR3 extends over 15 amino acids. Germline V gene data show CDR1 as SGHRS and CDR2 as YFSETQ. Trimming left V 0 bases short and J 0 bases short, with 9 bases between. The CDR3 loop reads CASSLAGGVNTEAFF. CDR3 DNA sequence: TGCGCCAGCAGCTTGGCGGGGGGAGTGAACACTGAAGCTTTCTTT.

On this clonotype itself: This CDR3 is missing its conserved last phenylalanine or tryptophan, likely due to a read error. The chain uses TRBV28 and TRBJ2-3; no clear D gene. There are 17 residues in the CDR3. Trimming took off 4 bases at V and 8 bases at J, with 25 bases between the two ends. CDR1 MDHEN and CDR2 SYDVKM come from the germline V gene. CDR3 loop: CASSSPLTLRYGGTQYS. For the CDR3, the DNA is TGTGCCAGCAGTTCTCCACTGACACTCAGATACGGCGGTACGCAGTATTCA.

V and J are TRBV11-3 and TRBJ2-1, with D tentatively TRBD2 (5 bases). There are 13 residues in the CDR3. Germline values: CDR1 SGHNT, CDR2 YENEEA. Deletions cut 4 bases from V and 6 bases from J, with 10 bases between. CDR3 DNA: TGTGCCAGCAGCTCTAGCCGGACCAATGAGCAGTTCTTC. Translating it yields CASSSSRTNEQFF.

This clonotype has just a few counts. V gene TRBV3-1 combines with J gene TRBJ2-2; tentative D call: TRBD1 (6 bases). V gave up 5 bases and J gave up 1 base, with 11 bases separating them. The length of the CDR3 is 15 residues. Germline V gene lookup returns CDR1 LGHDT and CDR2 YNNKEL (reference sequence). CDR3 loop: CASSFRDKNTGELFF. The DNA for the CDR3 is TGTGCCAGCAGCTTTCGGGACAAGAACACCGGGGAGCTGTTTTTT.

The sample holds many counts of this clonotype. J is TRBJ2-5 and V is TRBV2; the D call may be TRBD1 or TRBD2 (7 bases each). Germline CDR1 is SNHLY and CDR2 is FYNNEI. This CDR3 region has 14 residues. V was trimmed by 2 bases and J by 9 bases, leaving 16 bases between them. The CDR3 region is CASSEQGGETAQYF. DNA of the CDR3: TGTGCCAGCAGTGAACAGGGGGGGGAAACGGCCCAGTACTTC.

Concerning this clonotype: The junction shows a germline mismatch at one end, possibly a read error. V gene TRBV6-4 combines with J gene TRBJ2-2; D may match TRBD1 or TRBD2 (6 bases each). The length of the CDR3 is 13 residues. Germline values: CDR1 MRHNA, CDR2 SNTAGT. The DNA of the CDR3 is TGTGCCAGCAGGATGGACCCAAGGGGGGCGCTGTTTTTT. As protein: CASRMDPRGALFF.

CDR3 loop: CSVCGQGGVRTEAFF. The CDR3 DNA is TGCAGCGTTTGCGGACAGGGGGGAGTGAGGACTGAAGCTTTCTTT. J is TRBJ1-1 and V is TRBV29-1, with 10 bases that match TRBD1. The CDR3 has 15 amino acids. V lost 5 bases, J lost 5 bases, and 11 bases stayed unmatched. Germline CDR1 SQVTM, CDR2 ANQGSEA.

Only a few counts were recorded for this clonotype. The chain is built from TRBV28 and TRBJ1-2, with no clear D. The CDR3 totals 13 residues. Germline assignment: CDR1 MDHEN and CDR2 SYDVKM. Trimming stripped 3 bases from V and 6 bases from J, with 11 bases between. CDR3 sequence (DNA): TGTGCCAGCAGTTTTGGGCCCGGGCATGGCTACACCTTC. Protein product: CASSFGPGHGYTF.

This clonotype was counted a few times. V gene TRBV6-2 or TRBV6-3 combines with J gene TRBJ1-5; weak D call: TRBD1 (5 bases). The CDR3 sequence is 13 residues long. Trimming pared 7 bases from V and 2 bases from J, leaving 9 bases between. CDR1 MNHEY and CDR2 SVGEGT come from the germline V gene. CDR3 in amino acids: CASTRVGNQPQHF. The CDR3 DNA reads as TGTGCCAGCACCAGGGTCGGCAATCAGCCCCAGCATTTT.

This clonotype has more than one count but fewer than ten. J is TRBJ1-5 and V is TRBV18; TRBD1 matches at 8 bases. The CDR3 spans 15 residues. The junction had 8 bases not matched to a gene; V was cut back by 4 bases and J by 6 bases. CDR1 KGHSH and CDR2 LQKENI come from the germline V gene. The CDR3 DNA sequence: TGTGCCAGCTCACTCCAGGGGGCGCTGGGTCAGCCCCAGCATTTT. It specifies CASSLQGALGQPQHF.

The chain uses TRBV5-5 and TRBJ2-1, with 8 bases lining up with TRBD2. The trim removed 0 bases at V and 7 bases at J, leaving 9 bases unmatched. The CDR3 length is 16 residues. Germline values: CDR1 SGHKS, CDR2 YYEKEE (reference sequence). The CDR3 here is CASSLGHSGISNEQFF. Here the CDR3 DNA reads TGTGCCAGCAGCTTGGGGCATAGCGGGATTTCGAATGAGCAGTTCTTC.

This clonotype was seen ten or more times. The CDR3 reads CASSLTRNSYNEQFF. The CDR3 nucleotides read TGTGCCAGCAGTTTGACCCGGAACTCCTACAATGAGCAGTTCTTC. The rearrangement joins TRBV28 to TRBJ2-1; no definite D call. Germline CDR1 is MDHEN and CDR2 is SYDVKM. The CDR3 runs 15 residues. The V end lost 3 bases, the J end lost 0 bases, and 9 bases lay between the germline ends.

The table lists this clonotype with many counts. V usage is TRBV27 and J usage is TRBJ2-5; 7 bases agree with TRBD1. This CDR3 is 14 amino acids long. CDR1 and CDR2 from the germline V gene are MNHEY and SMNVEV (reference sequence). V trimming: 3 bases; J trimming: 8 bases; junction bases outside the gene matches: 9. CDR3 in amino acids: CASSFTTGLGTQYF. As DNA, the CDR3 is TGTGCCAGCAGTTTCACGACAGGGCTTGGCACCCAGTACTTC.